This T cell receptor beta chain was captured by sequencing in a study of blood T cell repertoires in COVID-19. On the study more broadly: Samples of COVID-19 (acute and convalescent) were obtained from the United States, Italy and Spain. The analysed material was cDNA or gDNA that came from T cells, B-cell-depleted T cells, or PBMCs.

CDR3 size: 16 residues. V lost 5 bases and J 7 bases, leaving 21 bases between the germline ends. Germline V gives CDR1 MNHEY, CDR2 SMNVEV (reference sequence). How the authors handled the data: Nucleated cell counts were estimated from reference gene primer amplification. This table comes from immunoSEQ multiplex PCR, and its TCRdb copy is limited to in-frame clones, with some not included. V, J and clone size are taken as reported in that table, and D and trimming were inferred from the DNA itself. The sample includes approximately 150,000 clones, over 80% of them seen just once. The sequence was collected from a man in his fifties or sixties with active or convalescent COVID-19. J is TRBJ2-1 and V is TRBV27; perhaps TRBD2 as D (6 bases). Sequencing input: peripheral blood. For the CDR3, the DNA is TGTGCCAGCAGTGCCCGGGACTTCATTGCGGGGAATGAGCAGTTCTTC. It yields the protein CASSARDFIAGNEQFF.